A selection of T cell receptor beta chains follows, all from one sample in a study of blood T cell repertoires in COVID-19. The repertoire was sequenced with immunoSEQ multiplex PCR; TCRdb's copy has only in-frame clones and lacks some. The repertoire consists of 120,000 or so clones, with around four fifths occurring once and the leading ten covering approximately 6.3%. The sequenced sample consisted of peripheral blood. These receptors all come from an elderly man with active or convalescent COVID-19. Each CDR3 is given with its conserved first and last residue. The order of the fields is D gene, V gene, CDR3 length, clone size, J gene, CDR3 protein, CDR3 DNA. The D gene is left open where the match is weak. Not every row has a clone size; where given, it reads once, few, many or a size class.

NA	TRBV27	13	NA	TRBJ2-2	CASSFSDSGELFF	TGTGCCAGCAGTTTTAGCGACTCCGGGGAGCTGTTTTTT
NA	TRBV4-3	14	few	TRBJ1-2	CASSQERANYGYTF	TGCGCCAGCAGCCAAGAACGGGCTAACTATGGCTACACCTTC
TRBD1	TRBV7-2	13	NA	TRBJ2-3	CASRWTGSDTQYF	TGTGCCAGCAGATGGACAGGGTCAGATACGCAGTATTTT
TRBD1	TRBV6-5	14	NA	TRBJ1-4	CASSSGGAGEKLFF	TGTGCCAGCAGTTCAGGGGGCGCGGGTGAAAAACTGTTTTTT
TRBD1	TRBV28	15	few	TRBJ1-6	CASRRQGQENSPLHF	TGTGCCAGCAGACGACAGGGGCAAGAAAATTCACCCCTCCACTTT
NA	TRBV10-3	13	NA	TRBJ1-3	CAIMADSRYTIYF	TGTGCCATCATGGCGGACAGTCGCTACACCATATATTTT
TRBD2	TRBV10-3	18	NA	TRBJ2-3	CAISDLAGGAASTDTQYF	TGTGCCATCAGTGACCTAGCGGGCGGGGCAGCTAGCACAGATACGCAGTATTTT
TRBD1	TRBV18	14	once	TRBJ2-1	CASSTRGPGNEQFF	TGTGCCAGCTCAACCAGGGGGCCGGGGAATGAGCAGTTCTTC
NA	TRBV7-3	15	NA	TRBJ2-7	CASSLYAGTSYEQYF	TGTGCCAGCAGCTTATACGCGGGGACTTCCTACGAGCAGTACTTC
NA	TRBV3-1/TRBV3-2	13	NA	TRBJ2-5	CASSSGTQETQYF	TGTGCCAGCAGCTCCGGGACTCAAGAGACCCAGTACTTC